This T cell receptor beta chain came from a study of blood T cell repertoires in COVID-19. The wider study: Samples came from the United States, Italy and Spain, spanning acute and convalescent COVID-19. Sample material is recorded as cDNA or gDNA derived from T cells, B-cell-depleted T cells, or PBMCs.

Original handling: Estimation of nucleated cell counts relied on the amplification of reference gene primers. Produced via immunoSEQ multiplex PCR; TCRdb's table is partial and in-frame only. D and trimming were read from the DNA, whereas the V and J calls and clone size are those reported in that table. The sample has 80,000 to 100,000 clones, 70% to 90% seen once. Germline V CDR1 and CDR2: MDHEN, SYDVKM. This CDR3 comprises 15 residues. Between the trimmed V and J ends, which lost 7 bases and 7 bases, there was a span of 19 bases. V and J are TRBV28 and TRBJ2-2, with D perhaps TRBD2 (7 bases). The clonotype comes from a man aged 65 to 85 with acute or convalescent COVID-19. Sequenced sample: peripheral blood. Here the CDR3 reads CASTWGGGESGELFF. As DNA, the CDR3 is TGTGCCAGCACCTGGGGAGGGGGAGAGAGCGGGGAGCTGTTTTTT.